This T cell receptor beta chain was retrieved from a study of graft-versus-host responses after intestinal transplantation. In the study overall: Every recipient had anti-thymocyte globulin induction and 3 to 4 years of tacrolimus plus steroids. Overall study results and limits: Marrow from the recipient contained GvH clones, some of which had appeared first in ileum or blood.

Details on this clone: The antigen is unknown. The identical CDR3 is also encoded by other nucleotide sequences in the sample.

With V trimmed by 4 bases and J by 5 bases, 3 bases remained unmatched. The germline gives CDR1 SGHRS, CDR2 YFSETQ. This CDR3 comprises 15 residues. Clones were read by immunoSEQ multiplex PCR, and TCRdb kept only the in-frame ones, dropping some. The profile shows 35,000 to 45,000 clones, approximately 94% of them singletons. The clonotype comes from a human donor who was the organ donor for an intestinal transplant. The sequencing used unstimulated CD4+ T cells sorted from spleen or lymph node cells, collected before transplant. The chain recombines TRBV5-1 with TRBJ2-5, with 15 nucleotides matching TRBD2. CDR3 DNA: TGCGCCAGCAGCCTAGGACTAGCGGGGGGGGAGACCCAGTACTTC. This encodes CASSLGLAGGETQYF.